The present TCR beta chain was sequenced within a study of spatial heterogeneity in lung cancer. For the study at large: The average appearance count of each unique TCR and UMI combination in raw reads was more than 9.5. Findings and caveats of the study: Ubiquitous expanded tumor TCRs surfaced in blood more at resection than they did at follow-up.

Time point defined: blood at routine non-recurrence follow-up after resection. The authors sequenced whole RNA from tumor, nontumor lung or frozen PBMC without sorting. Each TCR cDNA molecule bore a unique molecular identifier. Each CDR3 protein is one row after TCRdb ran MiXCR on the 5' RACE reads. Here the sample spans tens of thousands of distinct CDR3 sequences, roughly 9% being singletons. Germline loops: CDR1 LGHDT, CDR2 YNNKEL (reference sequence). V lost 1 base and J lost 6, with 9 bases in between. The CDR3 contains 13 residues. This clonotype was seen many times. The antigen remains unidentified.

V is TRBV3-1 and J is TRBJ1-1; the D is unclear. The receptor's source is a female donor with early-stage non-small cell lung cancer. The sample in question was PBMCs, obtained at follow-up. CDR3 DNA: TGTGCCAGCAGCCAAGCCAGGTTTGCTGAAGCTTTCTTT. Its protein is CASSQARFAEAFF.